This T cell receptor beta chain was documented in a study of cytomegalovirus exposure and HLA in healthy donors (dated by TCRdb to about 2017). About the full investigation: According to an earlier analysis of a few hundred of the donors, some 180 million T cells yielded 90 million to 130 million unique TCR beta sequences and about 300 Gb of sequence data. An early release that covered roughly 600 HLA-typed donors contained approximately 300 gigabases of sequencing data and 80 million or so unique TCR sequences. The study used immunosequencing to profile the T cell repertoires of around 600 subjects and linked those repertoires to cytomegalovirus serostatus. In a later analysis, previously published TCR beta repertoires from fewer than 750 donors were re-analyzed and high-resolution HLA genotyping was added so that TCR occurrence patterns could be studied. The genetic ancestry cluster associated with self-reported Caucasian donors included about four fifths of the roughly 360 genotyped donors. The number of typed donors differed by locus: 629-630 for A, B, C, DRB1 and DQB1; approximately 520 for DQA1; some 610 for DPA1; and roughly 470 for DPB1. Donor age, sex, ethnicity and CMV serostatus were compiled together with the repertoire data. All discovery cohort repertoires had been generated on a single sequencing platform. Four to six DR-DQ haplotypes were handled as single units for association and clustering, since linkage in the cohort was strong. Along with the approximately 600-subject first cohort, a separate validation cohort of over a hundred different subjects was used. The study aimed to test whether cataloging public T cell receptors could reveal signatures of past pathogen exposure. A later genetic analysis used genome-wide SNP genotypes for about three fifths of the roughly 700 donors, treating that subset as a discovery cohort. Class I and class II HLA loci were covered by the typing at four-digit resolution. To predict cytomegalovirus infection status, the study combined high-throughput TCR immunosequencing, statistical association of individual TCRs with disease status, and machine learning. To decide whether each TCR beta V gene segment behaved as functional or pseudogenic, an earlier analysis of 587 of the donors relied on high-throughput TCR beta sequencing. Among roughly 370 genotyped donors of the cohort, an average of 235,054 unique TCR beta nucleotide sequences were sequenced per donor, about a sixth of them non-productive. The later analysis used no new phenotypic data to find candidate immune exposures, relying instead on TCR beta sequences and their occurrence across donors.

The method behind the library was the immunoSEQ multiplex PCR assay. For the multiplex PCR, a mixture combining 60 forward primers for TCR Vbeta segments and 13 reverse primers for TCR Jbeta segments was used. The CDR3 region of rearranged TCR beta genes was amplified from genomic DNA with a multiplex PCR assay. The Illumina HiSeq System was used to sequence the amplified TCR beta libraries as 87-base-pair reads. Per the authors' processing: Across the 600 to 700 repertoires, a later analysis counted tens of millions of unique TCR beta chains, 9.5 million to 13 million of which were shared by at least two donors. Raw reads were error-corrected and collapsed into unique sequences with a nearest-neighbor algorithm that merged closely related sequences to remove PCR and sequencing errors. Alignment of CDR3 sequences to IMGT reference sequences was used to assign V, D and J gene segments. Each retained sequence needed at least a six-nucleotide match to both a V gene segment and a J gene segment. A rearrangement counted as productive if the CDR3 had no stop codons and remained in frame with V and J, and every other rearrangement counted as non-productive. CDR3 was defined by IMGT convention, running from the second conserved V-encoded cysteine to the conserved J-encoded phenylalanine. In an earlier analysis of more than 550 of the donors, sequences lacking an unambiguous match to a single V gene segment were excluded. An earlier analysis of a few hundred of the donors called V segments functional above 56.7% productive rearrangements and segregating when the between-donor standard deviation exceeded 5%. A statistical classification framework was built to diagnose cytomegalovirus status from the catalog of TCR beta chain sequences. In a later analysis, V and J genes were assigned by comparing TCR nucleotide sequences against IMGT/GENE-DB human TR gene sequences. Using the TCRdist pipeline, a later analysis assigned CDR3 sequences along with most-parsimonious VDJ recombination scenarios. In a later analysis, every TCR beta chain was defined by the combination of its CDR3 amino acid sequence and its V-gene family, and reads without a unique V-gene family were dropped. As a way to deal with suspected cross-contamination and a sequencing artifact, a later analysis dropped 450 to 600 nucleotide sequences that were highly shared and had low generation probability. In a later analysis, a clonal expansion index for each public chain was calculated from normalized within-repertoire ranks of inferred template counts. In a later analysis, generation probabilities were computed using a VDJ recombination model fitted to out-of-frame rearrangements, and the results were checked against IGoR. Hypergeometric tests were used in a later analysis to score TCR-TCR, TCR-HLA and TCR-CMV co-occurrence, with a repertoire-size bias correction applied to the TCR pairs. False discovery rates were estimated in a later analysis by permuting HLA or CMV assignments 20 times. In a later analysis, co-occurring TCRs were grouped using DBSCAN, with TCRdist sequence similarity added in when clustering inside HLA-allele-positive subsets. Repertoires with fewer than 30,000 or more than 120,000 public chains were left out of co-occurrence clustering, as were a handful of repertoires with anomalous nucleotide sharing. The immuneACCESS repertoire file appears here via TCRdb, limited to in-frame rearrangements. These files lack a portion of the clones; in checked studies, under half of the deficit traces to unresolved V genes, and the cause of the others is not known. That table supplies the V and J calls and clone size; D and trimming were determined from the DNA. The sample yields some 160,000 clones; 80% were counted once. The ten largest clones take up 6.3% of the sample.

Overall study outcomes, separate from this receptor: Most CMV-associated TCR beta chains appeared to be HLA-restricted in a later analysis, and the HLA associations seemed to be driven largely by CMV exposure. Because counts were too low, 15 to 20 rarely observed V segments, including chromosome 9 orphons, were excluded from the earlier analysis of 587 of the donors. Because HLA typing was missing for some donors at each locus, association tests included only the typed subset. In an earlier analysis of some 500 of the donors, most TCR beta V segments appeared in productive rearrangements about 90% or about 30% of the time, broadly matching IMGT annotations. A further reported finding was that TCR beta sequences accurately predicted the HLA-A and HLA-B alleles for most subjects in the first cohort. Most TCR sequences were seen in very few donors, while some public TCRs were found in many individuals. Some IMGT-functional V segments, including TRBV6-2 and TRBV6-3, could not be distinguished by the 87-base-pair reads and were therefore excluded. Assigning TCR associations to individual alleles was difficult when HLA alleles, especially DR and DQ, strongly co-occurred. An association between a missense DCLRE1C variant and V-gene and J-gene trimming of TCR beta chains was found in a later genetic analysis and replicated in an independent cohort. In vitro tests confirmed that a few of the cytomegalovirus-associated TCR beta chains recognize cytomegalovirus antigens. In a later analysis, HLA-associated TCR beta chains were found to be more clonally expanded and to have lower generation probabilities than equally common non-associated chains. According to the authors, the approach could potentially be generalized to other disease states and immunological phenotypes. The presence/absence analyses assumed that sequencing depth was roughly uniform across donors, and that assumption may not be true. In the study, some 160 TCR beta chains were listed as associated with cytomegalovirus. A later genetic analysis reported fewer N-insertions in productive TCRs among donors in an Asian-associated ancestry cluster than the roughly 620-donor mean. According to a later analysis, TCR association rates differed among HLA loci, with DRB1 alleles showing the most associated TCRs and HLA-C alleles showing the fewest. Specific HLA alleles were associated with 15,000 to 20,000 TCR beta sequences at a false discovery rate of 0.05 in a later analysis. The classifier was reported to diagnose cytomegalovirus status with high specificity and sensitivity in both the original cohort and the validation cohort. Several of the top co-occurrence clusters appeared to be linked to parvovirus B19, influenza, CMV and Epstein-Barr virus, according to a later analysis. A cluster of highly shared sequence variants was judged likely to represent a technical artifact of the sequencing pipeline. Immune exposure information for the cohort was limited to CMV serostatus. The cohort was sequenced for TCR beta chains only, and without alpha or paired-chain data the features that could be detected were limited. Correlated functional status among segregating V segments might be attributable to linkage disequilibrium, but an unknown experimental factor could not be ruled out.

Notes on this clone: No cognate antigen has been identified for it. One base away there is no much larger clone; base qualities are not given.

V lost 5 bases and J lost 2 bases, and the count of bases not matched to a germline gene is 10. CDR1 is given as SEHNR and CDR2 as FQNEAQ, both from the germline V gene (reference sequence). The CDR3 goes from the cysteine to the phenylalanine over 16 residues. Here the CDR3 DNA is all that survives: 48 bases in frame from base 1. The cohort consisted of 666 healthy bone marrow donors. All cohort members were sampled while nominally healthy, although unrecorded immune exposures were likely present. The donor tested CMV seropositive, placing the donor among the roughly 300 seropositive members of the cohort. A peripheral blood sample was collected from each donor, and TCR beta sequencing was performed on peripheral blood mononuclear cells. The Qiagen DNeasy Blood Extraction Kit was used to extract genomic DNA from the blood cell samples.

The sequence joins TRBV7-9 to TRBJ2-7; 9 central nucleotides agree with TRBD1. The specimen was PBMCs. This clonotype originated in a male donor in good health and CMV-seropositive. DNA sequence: TGTGCCAGCAGCGAACTCCGAGGACAGGGGCCCTACGAGCAGTACTTC. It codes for CASSELRGQGPYEQYF.